The rows below give T cell receptor beta chains drawn from one sample of a study of cytomegalovirus exposure and HLA in healthy donors. Assay: immunoSEQ multiplex PCR; the TCRdb copy retains only in-frame clones and omits some. The sample yields about 95,000 clones, around four fifths seen once. The sequencing sample was made of PBMCs. The origin of the receptors is a man aged 30 to 45 in good health and CMV-seropositive. Each CDR3 is given with its conserved first and last residue. The order of the fields is V gene, CDR3 length, clone size, D gene, J gene, CDR3 DNA, CDR3 protein. A D gene is named only where the DNA matches it firmly. Size values are once, few and many counts, or a class for expanded clones, and some rows have none.

>TRBV25-1|14|NA|TRBD2|TRBJ2-1
TGTGCCAGCAGTGACAGCGGGAGAAGAAATGAGCAGTTCTTC
CASSDSGRRNEQFF
>TRBV27|17|NA|TRBD1|TRBJ2-1
TGTGCCAGCAGTTTGGCGCCAGGGACAGGGAGGGCATATGAGCAGTTCTTC
CASSLAPGTGRAYEQFF
>TRBV28|13|NA|NA|TRBJ2-5
TGTGCCACCCAGGGCCTGGACCAAGAGACCCAGTACTTC
CATQGLDQETQYF
>TRBV5-1|14|NA|TRBD1|TRBJ1-2
TGCGCCAGCAGCCCTAACCCAGAGGGGGCTGGCTACACCTTC
CASSPNPEGAGYTF
>TRBV6-5|13|once|NA|TRBJ1-5
TGTGCCAGCAGCGAGACAGACAATCAGCCCCAGCATTTT
CASSETDNQPQHF
>TRBV7-2|14|NA|NA|TRBJ1-2
TGTGCCAGCAGCTTCTACAGGGATTACCATGGCTACACCTTC
CASSFYRDYHGYTF
>TRBV19|15|once|NA|TRBJ2-1
TGTGCCACCCAGAGCAGGTCGAACTCCTACAATGAGCAGTTCTTC
CATQSRSNSYNEQFF
>TRBV5-6|14|few|NA|TRBJ1-3
TGTGCCAGCAGCGCAACAGAACCTGGAAACACCATATATTTT
CASSATEPGNTIYF
>TRBV9|18|once|TRBD1|TRBJ2-6
TGTGCCAGCAGCGCGTCGGGACAGGCGGCAGCTGGGGCCAACGTCCTGACTTTC
CASSASGQAAAGANVLTF
>TRBV27|13|NA|NA|TRBJ1-2
TGTGCCAGCAGCCCACAGGGTAACTATGGCTACACCTTC
CASSPQGNYGYTF
>TRBV28|14|NA|NA|TRBJ2-7
TGTGCCAGCCAAGAAGAAGGGGCCTCCTACGAGCAGTACTTC
CASQEEGASYEQYF
>TRBV18|14|once|NA|TRBJ2-2
TGTGCCAGCTCACAAGACAGGAACACCGGGGAGCTGTTTTTT
CASSQDRNTGELFF
>TRBV19|16|NA|NA|TRBJ2-3
TGTGCCAGTAGTATATCAGTTTTTTCTAGCACAGATACGCAGTATTTT
CASSISVFSSTDTQYF
>TRBV18|16|NA|NA|TRBJ2-2
TGTGCCAGCTCACCACCAGGGCAGGGTAACACCGGGGAGCTGTTTTTT
CASSPPGQGNTGELFF
>TRBV6-1|15|few|TRBD2|TRBJ2-7
TGTGCCACCACCCCATCGGCGGGAGAGGGCTACGAGCAGTACTTC
CATTPSAGEGYEQYF
>TRBV7-9|12|NA|NA|TRBJ2-1
TGTTCCAGCAGCTTGACCGGGATTGAGCAGTTCTTC
CSSSLTGIEQFF
>TRBV28|14|few|TRBD1|TRBJ2-1
TGTGCCAGCAGTTTTGGTCAGGGGGTCAGGGAGCAGTTCTTC
CASSFGQGVREQFF
>TRBV2|12|NA|NA|TRBJ2-3
TGTGCCAGCACCGGAGACGGGAATACGCAGTATTTT
CASTGDGNTQYF
>TRBV5-6|14|NA|NA|TRBJ1-1
TGTGCCAGCATAAGAGAAAGGGGCTTAGATGAAGCTTTCTTT
CASIRERGLDEAFF
>TRBV4-2|16|few|NA|TRBJ1-4
TGTGCCAGCAGCCAAGATGGCGGGCTAGAAGGTGAAAAACTGTTTTTT
CASSQDGGLEGEKLFF
>TRBV7-2|16|NA|TRBD2|TRBJ2-1
TGTGCCAGCAGCGAGCAGGGACTAGCGAATTACAATGAGCAGTTCTTC
CASSEQGLANYNEQFF
>TRBV7-2|15|NA|NA|TRBJ1-3
TGTGCCAGCAGCTTAGAGGGGTACTCTGGAAACACCATATATTTT
CASSLEGYSGNTIYF
>TRBV28|15|NA|TRBD1|TRBJ2-6
TGTGCCAGCAGTTGGACAGGGGCTGGGGCCAACGTCCTGACTTTC
CASSWTGAGANVLTF
>TRBV6-1|13|once|NA|TRBJ2-1
TGTGCCAGCAGTGAATACTTAAGCGGAGAGCAGTTCTTC
CASSEYLSGEQFF
>TRBV2|20|NA|TRBD2|TRBJ2-1
TGTGCCAGCAGTGAAGTCACCCATCCGGGACTAGCGGGAGGCTTGCATGAGCAGTTCTTC
CASSEVTHPGLAGGLHEQFF
>TRBV5-4|16|NA|TRBD1|TRBJ2-3
TGTGCCAGCAGCCTCATTTCGACAGGGACCACAGATACGCAGTATTTT
CASSLISTGTTDTQYF
>TRBV25-1|14|NA|NA|TRBJ2-1
TGTGCCAGCAGTGACAGCGGCACCTACAATGAGCAGTTCTTC
CASSDSGTYNEQFF
>TRBV28|17|NA|TRBD1|TRBJ1-4
TGTGCCAGCAGTCCAATGTCCCGGGACAGGGGATGGGAAAAACTGTTTTTT
CASSPMSRDRGWEKLFF
>TRBV7-2|18|NA|NA|TRBJ1-3
TGTGCCAGCAGCCTGCCGGGCGGGATTTCTTACTCTGGAAACGCCATATATTTT
CASSLPGGISYSGNAIYF
>TRBV10-3|15|NA|TRBD2|TRBJ2-1
TGTGCCATCAGTTCCGGGACTAGCGGGAGAAGCGAGCAGTTCTTC
CAISSGTSGRSEQFF
>TRBV5-1|15|NA|NA|TRBJ2-5
TGCGCCAGCAGCGTTCAAACAGGGACCCAAGAGACCCAGTACTTC
CASSVQTGTQETQYF
>TRBV7-6|16|NA|TRBD2|TRBJ2-3
TGTGCCAGCAGCTTGTCAGCGGGAGGGCCGGCAGATACGCAGTATTTT
CASSLSAGGPADTQYF
>TRBV18|14|NA|TRBD2|TRBJ2-7
TGTGCCAGCTCACCAGTCGGGAGCGGGAGCGAGCAGTACTTC
CASSPVGSGSEQYF
>TRBV9|13|NA|NA|TRBJ2-7
TGTGCCAGCAGCGTAGGCCCGGTACACGAGCAGTACTTC
CASSVGPVHEQYF
>TRBV28|14|NA|TRBD2|TRBJ2-1
TGTGCCAGCATAGGCGGGAGGACTGGGAATGAGCAGTTCTTC
CASIGGRTGNEQFF
>TRBV6-5|13|NA|NA|TRBJ2-7
TGTGCCAGCACCCCCCGGACTGCCCACGAGCAGTACTTC
CASTPRTAHEQYF
>TRBV28|13|NA|TRBD1|TRBJ2-7
TGTGCCAGCAGTTGGACAGGGGAAAGCGAGCAGTACTTC
CASSWTGESEQYF
>TRBV6-5|16|NA|NA|TRBJ1-1
TGTGCCAGCAGTTACGGTTTTGGGGGCCTGAACACTGAAGCTTTCTTT
CASSYGFGGLNTEAFF
>TRBV6-1|12|NA|NA|TRBJ2-1
TGTGCCAGCAGGGAAATCGGTGATGAGCAGTTCTTC
CASREIGDEQFF
>TRBV10-3|13|once|NA|TRBJ2-7
TGTGCCATCACGGGTCATCCCCCTCAAGGGCAGTACTTC
CAITGHPPQGQYF
>TRBV18|13|once|TRBD1|TRBJ2-7
TGTGCCAGCTCCAGGGACAGGTCCTACGAGCAGTACTTC
CASSRDRSYEQYF
>TRBV25-1|16|NA|NA|TRBJ1-5
TGTGCCAGCGCGCCGGGGGGGGATTATAGCAATCAGCCCCAGCATTTT
CASAPGGDYSNQPQHF
>TRBV2|13|NA|TRBD2|TRBJ2-7
TGTGCCAGCAGTGCTAGCGGGGGATACGAGCAGTACTTC
CASSASGGYEQYF
>TRBV14|15|NA|TRBD2|TRBJ2-1
TGTGCCAGCAGCACCCGACTAGCGGGACGGGGGGAGCAGTTCTTC
CASSTRLAGRGEQFF
>TRBV5-1|17|once|TRBD1|TRBJ2-7
TGCGCCAGCAGCTTGCAGGACAGGACTTACTACTCCTACGAGCAGTACTTC
CASSLQDRTYYSYEQYF
>TRBV11-2|15|NA|TRBD1|TRBJ1-1
TGTGCCAGCCGCCCGGGACAGGGATTAAACACTGAAGCTTTCTTT
CASRPGQGLNTEAFF
>TRBV5-1|17|NA|TRBD2|TRBJ2-1
TGCGCCAGCAGCTTGGGCCTAGCGGGAGGGATACACAATGAGCAGTTCTTC
CASSLGLAGGIHNEQFF
>TRBV18|18|NA|NA|TRBJ1-5
TGTGCCAGCTCACAACTTGGCAGGGCTGAGTATAGCAATCAGCCCCAGCATTTT
CASSQLGRAEYSNQPQHF